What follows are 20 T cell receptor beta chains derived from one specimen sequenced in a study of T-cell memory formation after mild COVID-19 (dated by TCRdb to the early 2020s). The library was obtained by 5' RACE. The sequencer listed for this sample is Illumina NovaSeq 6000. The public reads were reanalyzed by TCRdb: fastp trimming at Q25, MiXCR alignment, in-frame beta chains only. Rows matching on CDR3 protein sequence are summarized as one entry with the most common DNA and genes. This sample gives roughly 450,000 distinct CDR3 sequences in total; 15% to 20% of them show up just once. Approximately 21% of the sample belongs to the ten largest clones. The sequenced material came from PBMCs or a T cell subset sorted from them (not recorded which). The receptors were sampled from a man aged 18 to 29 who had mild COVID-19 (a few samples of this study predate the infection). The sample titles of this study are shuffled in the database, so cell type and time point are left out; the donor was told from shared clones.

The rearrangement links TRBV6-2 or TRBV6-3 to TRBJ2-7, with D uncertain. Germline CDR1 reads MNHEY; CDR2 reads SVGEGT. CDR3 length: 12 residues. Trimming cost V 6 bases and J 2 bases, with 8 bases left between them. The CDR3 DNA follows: TGTGCCAGCAGCCTTCATCCCTACGAGCAGTACGTC. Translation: CASSLHPYEQYV.

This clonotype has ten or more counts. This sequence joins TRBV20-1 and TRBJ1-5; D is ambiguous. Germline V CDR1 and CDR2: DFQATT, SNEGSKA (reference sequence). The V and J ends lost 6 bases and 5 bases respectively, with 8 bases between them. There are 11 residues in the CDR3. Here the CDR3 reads CSATGDQPQHF. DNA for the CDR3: TGCAGTGCCACCGGGGATCAGCCCCAGCATTTT.

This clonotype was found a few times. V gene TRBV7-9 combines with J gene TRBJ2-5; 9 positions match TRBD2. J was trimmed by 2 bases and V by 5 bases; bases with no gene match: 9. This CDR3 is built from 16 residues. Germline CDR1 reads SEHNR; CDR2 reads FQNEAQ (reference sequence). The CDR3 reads CASSPGIAGEQETQYF. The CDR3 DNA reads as TGTGCCAGCAGCCCCGGGATAGCGGGGGAACAAGAGACCCAGTACTTC.

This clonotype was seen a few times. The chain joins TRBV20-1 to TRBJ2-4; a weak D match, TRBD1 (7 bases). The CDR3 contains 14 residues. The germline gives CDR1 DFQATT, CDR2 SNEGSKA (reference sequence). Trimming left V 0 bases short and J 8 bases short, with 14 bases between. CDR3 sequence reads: CSAREPGGLDIQYF. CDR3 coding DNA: TGCAGTGCTAGAGAACCAGGGGGGCTGGACATTCAGTACTTC.

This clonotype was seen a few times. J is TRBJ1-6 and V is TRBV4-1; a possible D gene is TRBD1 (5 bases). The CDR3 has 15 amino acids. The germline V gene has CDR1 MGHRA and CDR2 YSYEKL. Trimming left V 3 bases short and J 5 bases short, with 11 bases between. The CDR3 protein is CASSHTTVNNSPLHF. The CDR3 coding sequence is TGCGCCAGCAGCCATACGACAGTAAATAATTCACCCCTCCACTTT.

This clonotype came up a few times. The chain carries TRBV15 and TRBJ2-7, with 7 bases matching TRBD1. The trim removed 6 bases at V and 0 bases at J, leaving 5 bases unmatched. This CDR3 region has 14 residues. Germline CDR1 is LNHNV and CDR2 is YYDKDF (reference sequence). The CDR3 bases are TGTGCCACCAGTTGGGACAGAGACTCCTACGAGCAGTACTTC. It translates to CATSWDRDSYEQYF. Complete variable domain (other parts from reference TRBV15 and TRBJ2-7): DAMVIQNPRYQVTQFGKPVTLSCSQTLNHNVMYWYQQKSSQAPKLLFHYYDKDFNNEADTPDNFQSRRPNTSFCFLDIRSPGLGDTAMYLCATSWDRDSYEQYFGPGTRLTVT.

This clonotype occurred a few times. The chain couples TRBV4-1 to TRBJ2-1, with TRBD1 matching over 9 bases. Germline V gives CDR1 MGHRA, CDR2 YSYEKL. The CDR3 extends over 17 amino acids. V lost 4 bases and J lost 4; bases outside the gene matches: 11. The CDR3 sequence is CASSPRPGTGKYNEQFF. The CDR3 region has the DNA TGCGCCAGCAGCCCTCGCCCCGGGACAGGGAAGTACAATGAGCAGTTCTTC.

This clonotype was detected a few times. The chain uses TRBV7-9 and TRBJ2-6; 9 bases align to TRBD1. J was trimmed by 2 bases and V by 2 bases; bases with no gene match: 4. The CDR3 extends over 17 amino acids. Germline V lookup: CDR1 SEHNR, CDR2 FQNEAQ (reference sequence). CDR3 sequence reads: CASSLLQGAAGANVLTF. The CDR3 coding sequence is TGTGCCAGCAGCTTACTACAGGGGGCGGCTGGGGCCAACGTCCTGACTTTC. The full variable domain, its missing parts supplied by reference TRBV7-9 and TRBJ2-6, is DTGVSQNPRHKITKRGQNVTFRCDPISEHNRLYWYRQTLGQGPEFLTYFQNEAQLEKSRLLSDRFSAERPKGSFSTLEIQRTEQGDSAMYLCASSLLQGAAGANVLTFGAGSRLTVL.

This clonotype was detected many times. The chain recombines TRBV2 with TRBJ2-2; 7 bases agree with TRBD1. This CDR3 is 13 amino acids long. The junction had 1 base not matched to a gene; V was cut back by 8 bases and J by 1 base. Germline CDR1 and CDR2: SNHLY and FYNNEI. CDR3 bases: TGTGCCAGCCGACAGGGGAACACCGGGGAGCTGTTTTTT. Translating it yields CASRQGNTGELFF.

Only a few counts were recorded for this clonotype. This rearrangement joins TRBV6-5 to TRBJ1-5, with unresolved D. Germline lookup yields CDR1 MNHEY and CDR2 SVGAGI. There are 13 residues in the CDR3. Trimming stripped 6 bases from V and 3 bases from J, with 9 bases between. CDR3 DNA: TGTGCCAGCAGCCACAAGTACAATCAGCCCCAGCATTTT. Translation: CASSHKYNQPQHF.

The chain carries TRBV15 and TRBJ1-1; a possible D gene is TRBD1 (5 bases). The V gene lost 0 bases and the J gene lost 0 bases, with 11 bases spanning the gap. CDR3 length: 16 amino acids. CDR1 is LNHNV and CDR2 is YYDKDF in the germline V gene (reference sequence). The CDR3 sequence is CATSRDPGTMNTEAFF. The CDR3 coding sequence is TGTGCCACCAGCAGAGATCCGGGGACCATGAACACTGAAGCTTTCTTT. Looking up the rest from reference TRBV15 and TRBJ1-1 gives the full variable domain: DAMVIQNPRYQVTQFGKPVTLSCSQTLNHNVMYWYQQKSSQAPKLLFHYYDKDFNNEADTPDNFQSRRPNTSFCFLDIRSPGLGDTAMYLCATSRDPGTMNTEAFFGQGTRLTVV.

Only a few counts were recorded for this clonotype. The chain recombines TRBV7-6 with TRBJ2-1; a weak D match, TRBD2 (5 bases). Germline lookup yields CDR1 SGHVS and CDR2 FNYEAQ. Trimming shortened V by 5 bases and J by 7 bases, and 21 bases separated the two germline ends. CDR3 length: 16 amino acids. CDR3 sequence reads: CASSPTRVAQWNEQFF. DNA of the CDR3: TGTGCCAGCAGCCCGACCCGGGTAGCGCAATGGAATGAGCAGTTCTTC.

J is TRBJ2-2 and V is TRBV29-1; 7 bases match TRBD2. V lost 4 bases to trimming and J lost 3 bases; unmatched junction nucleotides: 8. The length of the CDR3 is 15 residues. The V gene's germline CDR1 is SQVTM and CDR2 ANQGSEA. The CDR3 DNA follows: TGCAGCGTTGTAATGGGAGGGGCGTACACCGGGGAGCTGTTTTTT. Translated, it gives CSVVMGGAYTGELFF.

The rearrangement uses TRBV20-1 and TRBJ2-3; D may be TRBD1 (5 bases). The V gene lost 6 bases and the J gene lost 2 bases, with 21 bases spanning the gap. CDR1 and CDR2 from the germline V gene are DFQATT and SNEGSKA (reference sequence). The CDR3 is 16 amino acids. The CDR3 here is CSAKAGWGATTDTQYF. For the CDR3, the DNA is TGCAGTGCCAAGGCAGGGTGGGGCGCGACCACAGATACGCAGTATTTT.

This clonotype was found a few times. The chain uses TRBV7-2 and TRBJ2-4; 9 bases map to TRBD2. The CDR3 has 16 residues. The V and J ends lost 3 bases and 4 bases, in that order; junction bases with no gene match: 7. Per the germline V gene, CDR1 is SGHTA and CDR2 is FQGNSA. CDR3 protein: CASSLDLAGNKNIQYF. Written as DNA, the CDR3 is TGTGCCAGCAGCTTGGATCTAGCGGGGAATAAAAACATTCAGTACTTC.

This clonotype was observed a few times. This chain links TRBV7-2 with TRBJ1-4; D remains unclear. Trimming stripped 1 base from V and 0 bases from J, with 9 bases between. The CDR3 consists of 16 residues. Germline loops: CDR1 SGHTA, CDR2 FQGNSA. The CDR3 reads CASSLVSAATNEKLFF. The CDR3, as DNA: TGTGCCAGCAGCTTAGTTTCCGCTGCAACTAATGAAAAACTGTTTTTT.

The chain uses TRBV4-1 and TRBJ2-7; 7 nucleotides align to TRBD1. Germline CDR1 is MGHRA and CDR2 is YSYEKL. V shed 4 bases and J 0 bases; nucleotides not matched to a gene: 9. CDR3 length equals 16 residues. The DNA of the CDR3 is TGCGCCAGCAGCCCATCGACAGGGCCCAGCTCCTACGAGCAGTACGTC. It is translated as CASSPSTGPSSYEQYV.

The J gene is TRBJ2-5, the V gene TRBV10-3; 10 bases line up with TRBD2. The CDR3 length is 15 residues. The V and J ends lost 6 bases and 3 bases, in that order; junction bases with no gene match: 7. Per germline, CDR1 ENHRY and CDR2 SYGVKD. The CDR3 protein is CAIRRETSGEETQYF. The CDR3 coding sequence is TGTGCCATCAGAAGAGAAACTAGCGGGGAAGAGACCCAGTACTTC.

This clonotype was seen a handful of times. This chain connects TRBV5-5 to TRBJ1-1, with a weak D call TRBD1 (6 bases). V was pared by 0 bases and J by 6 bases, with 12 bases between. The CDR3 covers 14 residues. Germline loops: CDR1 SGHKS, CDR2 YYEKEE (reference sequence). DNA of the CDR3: TGTGCCAGCAGCTTGGTAGGGGGTTTCGCTGAAGCTTTCTTT. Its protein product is CASSLVGGFAEAFF.

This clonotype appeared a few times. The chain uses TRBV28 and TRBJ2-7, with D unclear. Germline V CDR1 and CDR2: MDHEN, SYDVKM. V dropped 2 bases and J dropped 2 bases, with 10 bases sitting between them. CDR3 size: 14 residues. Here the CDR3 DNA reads TGTGCCAGCAGTTTAACCGCCCTACCCTACGAGCAGTACGTC. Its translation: CASSLTALPYEQYV.